This T cell receptor beta chain was found in a study of blood T cell repertoires in COVID-19. Study background: There were acute and convalescent COVID-19 samples, and they came from the United States, Italy and Spain.

Libraries were prepared by immunoSEQ multiplex PCR; TCRdb keeps only in-frame clonotypes and omits some of them. In the table there are 200,000 to 250,000 clones, roughly 90% of which are singletons. This clone appeared once. The sequenced sample was PBMCs or T cells enriched from blood (not recorded which). The source is a woman aged 50 to 60 in a cohort exposed to, infected with or recovered from COVID-19 (not recorded which).

The CDR3 sequence: CASSGTGSSNQPQHF. CDR3 nucleotide sequence: TGTGCCAGCAGTGGGACAGGGTCTAGCAATCAGCCCCAGCATTTT. The V and J genes are TRBV28 and TRBJ1-5; 9 bases align to TRBD1. Germline V lookup: CDR1 MDHEN, CDR2 SYDVKM. The trim removed 5 bases at V and 0 bases at J, leaving 2 bases unmatched. There are 15 residues in the CDR3.